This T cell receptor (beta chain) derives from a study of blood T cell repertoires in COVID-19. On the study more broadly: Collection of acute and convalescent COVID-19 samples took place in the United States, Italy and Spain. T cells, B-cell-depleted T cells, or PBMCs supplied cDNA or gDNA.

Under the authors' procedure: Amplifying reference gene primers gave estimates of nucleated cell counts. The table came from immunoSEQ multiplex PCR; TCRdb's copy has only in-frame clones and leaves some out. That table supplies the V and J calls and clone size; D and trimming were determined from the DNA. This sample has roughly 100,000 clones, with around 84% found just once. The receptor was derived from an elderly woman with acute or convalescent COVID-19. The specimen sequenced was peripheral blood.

CDR3: CASSLRDRSTGELFF. CDR3 nucleotide sequence: TGTGCCAGCAGTTTACGAGACAGGAGCACCGGGGAGCTGTTTTTT. The V gene is TRBV27, the J gene TRBJ2-2; maybe TRBD1 (6 bases). Trimming shortened V by 2 bases and J by 4 bases, and 11 bases separated the two germline ends. Germline lookup yields CDR1 MNHEY and CDR2 SMNVEV (reference sequence). The CDR3 totals 15 residues.